This TCR beta chain derives from a study of CD8 T cells in ankylosing spondylitis (dated by TCRdb to the late 2010s). The study in broad terms: To find TCR variants linked to disease, the study profiled T cell receptor beta repertoires in ankylosing spondylitis patients and healthy donors. Samples of peripheral blood were taken, and for ankylosing spondylitis patients, synovial fluid was collected as well. In total, the full study cohort was made up of roughly 110 healthy donors and 25 to 30 ankylosing spondylitis patients.

The full study reports these points: Some motif variants were previously reported in synovial fluid and blood of reactive arthritis patients, suggesting common disease-initiation mechanisms. The disease-linked clones were reported to be significantly enriched in matched synovial fluid samples from ankylosing spondylitis patients. In peripheral blood, the disease-linked clones were found at relatively low frequencies and had a CD8+ phenotype. Blood from ankylosing spondylitis patients appeared to be characterized by a TCR beta motif made up of about 8 highly homologous amino acid variants.

This clonotype was detected many times. No cognate antigen has been identified for it. No much larger clone exists at a distance of one base, and base qualities are not known. This sample was sequenced with an Illumina HiSeq 2500. TCR beta libraries were prepared by quantitative 5'-RACE with molecular barcodes. The authors' pipeline ran thus. A new computational method, built on a probabilistic model of VDJ rearrangement, was used to identify disease-linked TCR variants. TCRdb itself trimmed the public reads at Q25 with fastp, ran MiXCR and retained productive beta chains. Each CDR3 protein appears once, grouped with its most common genes and DNA. TCRdb assigned the V and J calls; the authors' analysis was not used. This sample has approximately 400,000 distinct CDR3 sequences in its table, and 25% to 30% of those were observed once. Over 0.8% of the sample is taken by the ten largest. The CDR3 goes from the cysteine to the phenylalanine over 15 residues. Of the read, only the CDR3 DNA is kept; its 45 bases are in frame from base 1. CDR1 is given as SGHTA and CDR2 as FQGNSA, both from the germline V gene. Deletion took 5 bases off V and 0 bases off J, with a span of 11 bases between the germline ends.

Recombination connected TRBV7-2 to TRBJ2-1, with a tentative D gene TRBD1 over 5 matching bases. The TCR sequence derives from a male donor with ankylosing spondylitis. The sequenced sample was blood, either unsorted or a sorted T cell fraction (not recorded which). In nucleotide form, the sequence is TGTGCCAGCAGCCTGACAGTGAGCTCCTACAATGAGCAGTTCTTC. Its protein reads: CASSLTVSSYNEQFF.